The present entry profiles one TCR beta chain with its context. The CDR3 covers 13 residues. Trimming took off 1 base at V and 9 bases at J, with 12 bases between the two ends. From germline, CDR1 is MGHDK and CDR2 SYGVNS. The record originates from a study of beta chain features in type 1 diabetes. Reverse transcription of all isolated RNA meant that expressed TCRB transcripts were sequenced. The protocol was immunoSEQ multiplex PCR, while the TCRdb copy is restricted to in-frame clones and leaves out a portion. The sample includes hundreds of thousands of clones, roughly 10% of them seen just once. J is TRBJ1-2 and V is TRBV25-1, with a weak D call TRBD1 (5 bases). Material: naive CD4+ T cells from blood. The sequence was collected from a woman in her late teens or twenties in good health. The CDR3 nucleotides read TGTGCCAGCAGTGAATTGGGGGAAATGAGCTACACCTTC. Translation gives CASSELGEMSYTF.